This record covers a single TCR beta chain. What this receptor recognizes is not known. The input lacks base qualities; no much larger clone sits a single base away. Healthy HIV-negative adults with no recently reported acute infections or vaccinations were included as donors. All donors were Caucasian adults living in Nashville, Tennessee, USA. CD4+ T cells were enriched by magnetic negative selection; naive cells were then positively selected on CD45RA, and the negative fraction formed the memory subset. Blood was collected by leukapheresis, and PBMCs were isolated by Ficoll-Histopaque density gradient centrifugation and then cryopreserved in liquid nitrogen vapor phase. Analytical flow cytometry was used to check the purity and quantity of every magnetically sorted T cell population. Each sorted fraction had its genomic DNA isolated and then quantified by UV absorbance on a Nanodrop 2000c. CDR1 SNHLY and CDR2 FYNNEI were looked up in the germline V gene. Spanning cysteine to phenylalanine, the CDR3 consists of 14 amino acids. The retained sequence is limited to the CDR3, 42 bases, with the frame set at the first base. V loses 5 bases at its end and J loses 2 bases; junction bases beyond the gene matches: 3.

This record comes from a study of shared clonotypes between healthy human individuals (dated by TCRdb to the early 2020s). Describing the broader study: The cohort included a few men and a couple of women between 18 and 49 years of age. For each donor, CD4 naive and CD4 memory were each given three plates, CD8 naive was given two plates, and CD8 memory was given one plate. The study deeply sequenced blood TCR repertoires of about 5 healthy adults to estimate repertoire size and the extent of clonotype sharing between individuals. Different laboratories and diverse techniques were used to prepare libraries and sequence TCR repertoires, to increase sequencing depth and limit assay-specific biases. Per donor, leukapheresis produced somewhere between about 0.94 and 9.5 billion PBMCs.

TCR CDR3 regions were amplified from genomic DNA by multiplex PCR using the deep immunoSEQ assay. Extracted genomic DNA from each cell subset was distributed evenly across all wells of several immunoSEQ 96-well plates, and each plate was treated as a replicate. For sorted subsets, roughly 200 ng of genomic DNA, equivalent to 25,000 to 35,000 T cell genomes, went into each replicate PCR. Purified libraries were quantified with a Qubit 3.0 fluorometer, sized on a Bioanalyzer 2100, and re-quantified with the KAPA Library Quantification kit. A separate single-read 150-cycle Illumina NextSeq 550 flow cell was used to sequence each immunoSEQ 96-well plate. In the authors' own workflow: Because the immunoSEQ output included only junctional sequences and no quality scores, the filtering could not be the same as the filtering used for full-length reads. Sequences were annotated with PyIR, a Python wrapper for IgBLAST v1.9, using IMGT germline references to assign V/J genes and CDR3. Any read was removed if the V/J assignment was weak (E-value above 1e-6), the CDR3 was missing, or the read contained stop codons, out-of-frame junctions, or ambiguous translated residues. V3J clonotypes were defined by identical inferred V gene, J gene, and CDR3 amino acid sequence. Percentage overlap between repertoires was calculated by dividing the number of shared unique clonotypes by the size of the smaller repertoire. Three approaches were used to assess repertoire richness: RTK rarefaction, the Chao1 estimator, and Recon v2.1 estimates of unobserved clonotypes. OLGA was used to compute generation probabilities for all TCRbeta clonotypes that the gDNA method yielded from a few donors. TCRdb obtained this table from immuneACCESS and retained in-frame rearrangements with V and J assigned. These tables miss some clones; where compared with another copy, unresolved V genes account for less than half of the shortfall, and the remainder is unexplained. Clone size and V and J calls were adopted from that table, with D and trimming inferred from the DNA. For this sample the table gives 950,000 to 1,300,000 clones, of which about three quarters were detected only once. Clones ranked in the top ten supply approximately 1.5% of the sample.

Broader findings and caveats from the paper: The genetic and exposure-history diversity represented was limited by the small number of donors. Higher generation probabilities were observed for clonotypes shared by all four sorted-subset donors than for non-shared clonotypes. Only blood was sampled, and tissue TCR repertoires likely differ from those in blood. Pairwise subsampling indicated that sequencing depth was expected to affect the degree of clonotype sharing among donors. Across a few donors, roughly 5% of naive CD4, 3% to 4% of naive CD8, around 2.5% of memory CD4, and 0.4% to 0.45% of memory CD8 clonotypes were shared. Larger estimated clonotype richness was generally found for naive subsets than for memory subsets. Rarefaction of sorted-subset datasets indicated incomplete sequencing despite the large sequencing depth.

The sequenced sample consisted of memory CD4+ T cells sorted from blood. The sample's cell subset or site, from its label and the paper: CD45RA-negative fraction. The rearranged segments are TRBV2 and TRBJ1-2, with 9 bases matching TRBD1. This TCR came from a man younger than 35 in good health. The CDR3 reads CASSRDRENYGYTF. The nucleotide sequence reads as follows: TGTGCCAGCAGTCGGGACAGGGAGAACTATGGCTACACCTTC. Joined to the reference TRBV2 and TRBJ1-2 proteins, this CDR3 gives the full variable domain: EPEVTQTPSHQVTQMGQEVILRCVPISNHLYFYWYRQILGQKVEFLVSFYNNEISEKSEIFDDQFSVERPDGSNFTLKIRSTKLEDSAMYFCASSRDRENYGYTFGSGTRLTVV.